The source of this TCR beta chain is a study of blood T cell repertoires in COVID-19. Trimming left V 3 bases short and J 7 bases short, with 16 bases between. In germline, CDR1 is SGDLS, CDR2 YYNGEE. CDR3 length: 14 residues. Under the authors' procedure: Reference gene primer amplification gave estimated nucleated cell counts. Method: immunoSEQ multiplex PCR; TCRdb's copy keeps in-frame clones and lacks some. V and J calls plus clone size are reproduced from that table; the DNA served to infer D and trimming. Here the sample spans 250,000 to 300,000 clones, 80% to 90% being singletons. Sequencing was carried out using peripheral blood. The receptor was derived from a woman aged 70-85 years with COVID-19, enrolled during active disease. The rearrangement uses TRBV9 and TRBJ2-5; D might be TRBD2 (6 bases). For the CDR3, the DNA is TGTGCCAGCAGCGGATCGGGACTCTATGGGACCCAGTACTTC. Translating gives CASSGSGLYGTQYF.